This T cell receptor (beta chain) was recovered during a study of sequential checkpoint blockade in melanoma. General study results and limits: About 30 times likelier clinical benefit followed increased tumor T-cell fraction and clonality.

Treatment noted: randomized to nivolumab then ipilimumab (arm A) or the reverse (arm B). In this sample, this clone turned up a few times. Its antigen is currently unknown. The V and J ends lost 3 bases and 0 bases respectively, with 12 bases between them. The CDR3 is made up of 17 amino acids. This table comes from immunoSEQ multiplex PCR, and its TCRdb copy is limited to in-frame clones, with some not included. The table shows 5,000 or so clones, with about 24% occurring only once. Material: tumor tissue (inferred from file names), obtained from a patient given nivolumab and ipilimumab in sequence. V gene TRBV23-1 combines with J gene TRBJ2-6; the D is unclear. TRBV23-1 is noted as an ORF with a role that remains uncertain. The source of this sequence is a human donor with melanoma. This CDR3 reads CASSHPARNSGANVLTF. The DNA for the CDR3 is TGCGCCAGCAGTCATCCTGCGCGCAACTCTGGGGCCAACGTCCTGACTTTC.